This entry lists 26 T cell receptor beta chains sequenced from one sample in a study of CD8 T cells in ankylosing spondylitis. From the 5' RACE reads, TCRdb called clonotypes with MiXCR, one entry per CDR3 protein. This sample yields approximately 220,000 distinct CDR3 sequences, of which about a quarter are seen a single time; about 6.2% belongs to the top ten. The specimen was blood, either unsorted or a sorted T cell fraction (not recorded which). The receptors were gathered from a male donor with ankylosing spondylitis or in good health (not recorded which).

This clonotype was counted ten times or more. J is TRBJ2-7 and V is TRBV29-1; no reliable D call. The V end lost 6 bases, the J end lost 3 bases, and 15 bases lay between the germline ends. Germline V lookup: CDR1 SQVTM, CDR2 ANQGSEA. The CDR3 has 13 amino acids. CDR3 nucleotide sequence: TGCAGCGTGGGTCCCGGGCCGAGCTACGAGCAGTACTTC. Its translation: CSVGPGPSYEQYF.

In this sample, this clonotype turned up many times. DNA of the CDR3: TGTGCCAGCAGCGTAACCTACCAAAGTATCTTCTTC. Translated: CASSVTYQSIFF. The rearrangement uses TRBV5-6 and TRBJ2-1; D gene uncertain. This CDR3 region has 12 residues. With 4 bases removed from V and 16 bases from J, the gap between germline ends came to 18 bases. Germline V gene sequence: CDR1 SGHDT, CDR2 YYEEEE. Full variable domain (outside the CDR3, taken from reference TRBV5-6 and TRBJ2-1): DAGVTQSPTHLIKTRGQQVTLRCSPKSGHDTVSWYQQALGQGPQFIFQYYEEEERQRGNFPDRFSGHQFPNYSSELNVNALLLGDSALYLCASSVTYQSIFFGPGTRLTVL.

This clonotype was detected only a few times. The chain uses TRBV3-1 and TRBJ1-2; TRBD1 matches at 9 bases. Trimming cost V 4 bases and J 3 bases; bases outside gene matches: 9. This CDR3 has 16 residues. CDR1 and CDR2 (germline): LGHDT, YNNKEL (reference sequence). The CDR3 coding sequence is TGTGCCAGCAGCCCTGCTGCCGGGACAGGGTACTATGGCTACACCTTC. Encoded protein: CASSPAAGTGYYGYTF.

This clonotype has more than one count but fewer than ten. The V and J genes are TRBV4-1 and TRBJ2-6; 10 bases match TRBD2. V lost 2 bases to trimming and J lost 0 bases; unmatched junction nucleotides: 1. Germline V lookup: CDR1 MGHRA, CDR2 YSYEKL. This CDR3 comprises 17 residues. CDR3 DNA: TGCGCCAGCAGCCAAACTAGCGGGGCCTCTGGGGCCAACGTCCTGACTTTC. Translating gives CASSQTSGASGANVLTF.

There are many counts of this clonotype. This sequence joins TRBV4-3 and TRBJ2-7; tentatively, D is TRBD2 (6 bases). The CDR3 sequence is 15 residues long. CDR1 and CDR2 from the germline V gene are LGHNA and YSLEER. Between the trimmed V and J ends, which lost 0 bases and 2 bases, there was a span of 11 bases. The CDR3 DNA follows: TGCGCCAGCAGCCAAGAGCGGGACGGGCCCTACGAGCAGTACTTC. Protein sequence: CASSQERDGPYEQYF.

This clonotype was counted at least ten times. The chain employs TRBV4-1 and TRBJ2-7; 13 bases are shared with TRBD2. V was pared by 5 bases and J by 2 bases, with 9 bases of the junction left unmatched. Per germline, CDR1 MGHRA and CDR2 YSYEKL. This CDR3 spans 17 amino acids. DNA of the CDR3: TGCGCCAGCAGCAAGTTACTAGCGGGAGGGCCGGCCTACGAGCAGTACTTC. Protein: CASSKLLAGGPAYEQYF.

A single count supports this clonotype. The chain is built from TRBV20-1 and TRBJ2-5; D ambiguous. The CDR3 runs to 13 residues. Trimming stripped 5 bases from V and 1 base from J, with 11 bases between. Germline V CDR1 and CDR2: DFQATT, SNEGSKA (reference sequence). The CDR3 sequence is CSAALRGQETQYF. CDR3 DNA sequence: TGCAGTGCTGCCCTTAGAGGCCAAGAGACCCAGTACTTC.

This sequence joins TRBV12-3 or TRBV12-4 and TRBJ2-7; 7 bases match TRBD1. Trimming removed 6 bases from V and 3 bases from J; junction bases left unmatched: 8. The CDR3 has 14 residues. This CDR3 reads CASSSDRLFYEQYF. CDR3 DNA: TGTGCCAGCAGCTCGGACAGGCTATTCTACGAGCAGTACTTC.

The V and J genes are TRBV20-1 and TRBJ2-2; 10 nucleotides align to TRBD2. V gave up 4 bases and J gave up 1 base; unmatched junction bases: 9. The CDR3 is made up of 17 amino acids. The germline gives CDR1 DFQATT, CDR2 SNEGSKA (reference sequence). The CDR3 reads CSATSGLARKNTGELFF. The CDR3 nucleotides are TGCAGTGCTACTTCGGGACTAGCGAGAAAGAACACCGGGGAGCTGTTTTTT.

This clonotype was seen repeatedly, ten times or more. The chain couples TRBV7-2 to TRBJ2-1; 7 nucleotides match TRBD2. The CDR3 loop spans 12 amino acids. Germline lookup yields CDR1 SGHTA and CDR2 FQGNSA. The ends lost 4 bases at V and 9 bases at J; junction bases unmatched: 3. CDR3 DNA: TGTGCCAGCAGCTACTCTAGCGGTGAGCAGTTCTTC. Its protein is CASSYSSGEQFF.

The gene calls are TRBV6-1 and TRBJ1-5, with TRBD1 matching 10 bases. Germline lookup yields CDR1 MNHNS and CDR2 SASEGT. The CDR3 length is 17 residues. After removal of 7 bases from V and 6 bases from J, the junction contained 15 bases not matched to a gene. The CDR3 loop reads CASNPTTPRTGGQPQHF. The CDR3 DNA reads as TGTGCCAGCAACCCGACAACCCCTCGGACAGGGGGTCAGCCCCAGCATTTT.

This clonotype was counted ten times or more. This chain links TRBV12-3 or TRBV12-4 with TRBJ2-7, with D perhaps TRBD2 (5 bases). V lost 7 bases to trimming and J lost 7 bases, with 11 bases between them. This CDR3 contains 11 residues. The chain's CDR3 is CASKRAGEQYF. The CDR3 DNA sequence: TGTGCCAGCAAGAGGGCTGGGGAGCAGTACTTC.

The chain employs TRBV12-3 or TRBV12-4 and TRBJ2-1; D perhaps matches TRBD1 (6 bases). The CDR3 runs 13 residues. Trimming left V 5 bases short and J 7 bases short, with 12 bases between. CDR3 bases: TGTGCCAGCAGTCTTCACAGGGATAATGAGCAGTTCTTC. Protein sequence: CASSLHRDNEQFF.

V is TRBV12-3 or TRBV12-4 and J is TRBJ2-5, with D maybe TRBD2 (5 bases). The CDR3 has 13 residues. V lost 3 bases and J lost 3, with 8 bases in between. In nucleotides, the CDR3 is TGTGCCAGCAGTTTTTCCGGGAAAGAGACCCAGTACTTC. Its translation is CASSFSGKETQYF.

CDR3 nucleotides: TGTGCCACCAGTGAGGGGAAGCGGGGGGACACCGGGGAGCTGTTTTTT. This translates into CATSEGKRGDTGELFF. J is TRBJ2-2 and V is TRBV24-1; 9 positions match TRBD2. V trimming: 4 bases; J trimming: 3 bases; junction bases outside the gene matches: 5. The CDR3 has 16 amino acids. Germline V CDR1 and CDR2: KGHDR, SFDVKD.

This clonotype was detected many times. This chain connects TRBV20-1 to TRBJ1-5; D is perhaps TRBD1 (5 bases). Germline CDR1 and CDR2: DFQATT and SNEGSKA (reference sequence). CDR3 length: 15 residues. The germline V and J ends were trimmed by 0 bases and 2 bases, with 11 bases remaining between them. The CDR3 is CSAREPGDGNQPQHF. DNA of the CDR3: TGCAGTGCTAGAGAACCCGGGGACGGCAATCAGCCCCAGCATTTT.

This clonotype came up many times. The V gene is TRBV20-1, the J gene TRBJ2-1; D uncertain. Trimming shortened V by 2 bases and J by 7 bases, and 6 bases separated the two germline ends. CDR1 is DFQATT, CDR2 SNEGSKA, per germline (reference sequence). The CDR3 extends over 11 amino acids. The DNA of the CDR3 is TGCAGTGCTAGACTAGGGAATGAGCAGTTCTTC. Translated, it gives CSARLGNEQFF.

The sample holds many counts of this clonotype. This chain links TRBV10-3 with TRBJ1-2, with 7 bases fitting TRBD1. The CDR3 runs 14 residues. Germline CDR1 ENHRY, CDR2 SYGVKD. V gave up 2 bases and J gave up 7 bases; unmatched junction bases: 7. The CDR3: CAISERLDRSGYTF. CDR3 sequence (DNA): TGTGCCATCAGTGAGAGGCTGGACAGGAGTGGCTACACCTTC.

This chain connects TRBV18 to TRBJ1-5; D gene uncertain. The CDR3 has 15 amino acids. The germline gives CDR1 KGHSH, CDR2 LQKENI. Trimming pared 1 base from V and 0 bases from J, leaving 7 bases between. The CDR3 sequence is CASSPQSYSNQPQHF. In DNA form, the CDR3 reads TGTGCCAGCTCACCACAGAGTTATAGCAATCAGCCCCAGCATTTT.

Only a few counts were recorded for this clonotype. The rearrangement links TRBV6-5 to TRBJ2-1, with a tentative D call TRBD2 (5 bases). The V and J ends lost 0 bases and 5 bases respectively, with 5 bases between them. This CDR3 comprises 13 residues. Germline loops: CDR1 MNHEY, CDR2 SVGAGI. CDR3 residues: CASSYSADNEQFF. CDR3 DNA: TGTGCCAGCAGTTACTCAGCGGACAATGAGCAGTTCTTC.

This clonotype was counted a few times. The CDR3 region has the DNA TGCAGTGCTGGGCGTTCAGGGGATGGCAATCAGCCCCAGCATTTT. As protein: CSAGRSGDGNQPQHF. The rearrangement uses TRBV20-1 and TRBJ1-5; perhaps TRBD1 as D (6 bases). Germline values: CDR1 DFQATT, CDR2 SNEGSKA (reference sequence). The CDR3 extends over 15 amino acids. Trimming pared 5 bases from V and 2 bases from J, leaving 16 bases between.

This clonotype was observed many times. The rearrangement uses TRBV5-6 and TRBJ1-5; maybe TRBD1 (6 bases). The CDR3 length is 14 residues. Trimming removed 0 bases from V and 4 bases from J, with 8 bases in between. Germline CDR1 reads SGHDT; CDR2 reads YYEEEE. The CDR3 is CASSLDRANQPQHF. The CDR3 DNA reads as TGTGCCAGCAGCTTGGACAGGGCAAATCAGCCCCAGCATTTT.

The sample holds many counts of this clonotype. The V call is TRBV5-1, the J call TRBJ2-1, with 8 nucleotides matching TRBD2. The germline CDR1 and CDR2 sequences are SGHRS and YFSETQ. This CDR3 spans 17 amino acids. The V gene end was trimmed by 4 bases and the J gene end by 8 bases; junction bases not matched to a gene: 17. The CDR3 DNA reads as TGCGCCAGCAGCGAGGACCCCGAGGGACTAGTGTCTCATGAGCAGTTCTTC. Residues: CASSEDPEGLVSHEQFF.

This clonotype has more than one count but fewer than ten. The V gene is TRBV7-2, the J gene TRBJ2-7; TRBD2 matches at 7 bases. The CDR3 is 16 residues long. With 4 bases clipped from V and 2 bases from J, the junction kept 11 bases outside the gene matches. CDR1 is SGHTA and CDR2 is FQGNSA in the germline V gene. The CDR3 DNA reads TGTGCCAGCAGCTATAAAGCGGGACTTTCTACCTACGAGCAGTACTTC. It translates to CASSYKAGLSTYEQYF.

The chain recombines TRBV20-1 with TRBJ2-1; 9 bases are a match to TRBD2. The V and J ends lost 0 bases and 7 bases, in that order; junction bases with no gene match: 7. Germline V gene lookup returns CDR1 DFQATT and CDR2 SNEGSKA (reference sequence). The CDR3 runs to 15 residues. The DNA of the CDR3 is TGCAGTGCTAGAGACCTAGCGGGATCGAGTAATGAGCAGTTCTTC. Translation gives CSARDLAGSSNEQFF.

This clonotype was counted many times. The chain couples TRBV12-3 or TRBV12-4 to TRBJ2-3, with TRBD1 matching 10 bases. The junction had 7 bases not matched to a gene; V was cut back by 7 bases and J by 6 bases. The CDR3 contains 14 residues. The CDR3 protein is CASNTGTGEDTQYF. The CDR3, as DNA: TGTGCCAGCAACACGGGGACAGGGGAGGATACGCAGTATTTT.